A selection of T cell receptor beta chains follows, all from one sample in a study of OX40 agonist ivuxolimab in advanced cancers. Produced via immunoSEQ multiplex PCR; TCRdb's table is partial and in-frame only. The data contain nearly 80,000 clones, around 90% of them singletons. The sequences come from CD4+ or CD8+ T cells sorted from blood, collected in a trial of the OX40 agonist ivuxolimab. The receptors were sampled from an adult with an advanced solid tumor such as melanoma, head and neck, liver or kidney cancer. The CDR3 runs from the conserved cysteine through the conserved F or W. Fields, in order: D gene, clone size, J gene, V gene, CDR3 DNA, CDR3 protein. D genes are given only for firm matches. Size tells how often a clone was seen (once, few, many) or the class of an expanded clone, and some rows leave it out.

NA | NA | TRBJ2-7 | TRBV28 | TGTGCCAGCAGTCCCCCGGGGCTCTCCTACGAGCAGTACTTC | CASSPPGLSYEQYF
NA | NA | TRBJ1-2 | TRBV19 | TGTGCCAGTAGTATGTGGGACCCGCTAGGGTCGAGTGGCTACACCTTC | CASSMWDPLGSSGYTF
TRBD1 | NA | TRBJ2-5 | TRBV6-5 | TGTGCCAGCAAAATGACAGGGGTAGAGACCCAGTACTTC | CASKMTGVETQYF
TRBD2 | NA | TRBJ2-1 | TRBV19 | TGTGCCAGTAGTCTAGGACTAGCGGGATTGAGGTTCTTC | CASSLGLAGLRFF
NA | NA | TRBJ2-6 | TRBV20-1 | TGCAGTGCTAACCTGGCCAACGTCCTGACTTTC | CSANLANVLTF
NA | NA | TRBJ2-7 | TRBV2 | TGTGCCAGCAGTGCGGGGGTTTCCTACTACGAGCAGTACTTC | CASSAGVSYYEQYF
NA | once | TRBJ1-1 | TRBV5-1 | TGCGCCAGCAGCCGAGGGTTATGGAACACTGAAGCTTTCTTT | CASSRGLWNTEAFF
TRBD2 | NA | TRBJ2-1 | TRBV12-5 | TGTGCTAGTGGTTTGGTAAGGCTACGGGGGGGGACCTATGAGCAGTTCTTC | CASGLVRLRGGTYEQFF
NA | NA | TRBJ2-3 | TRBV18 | TGTGCCAGCTCCGGGGCCACAGATACGCAGTATTTT | CASSGATDTQYF
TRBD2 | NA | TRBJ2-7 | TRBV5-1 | TGCGCCAGCAGCCTTATCGCGGGAGGCCTCTCGTCAGGCGAGCAGTACTTC | CASSLIAGGLSSGEQYF
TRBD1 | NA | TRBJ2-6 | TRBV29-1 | TGCAGCGCGACAGGGGTGGGAGGCTCTGGGGCCAACGTCCTGACTTTC | CSATGVGGSGANVLTF
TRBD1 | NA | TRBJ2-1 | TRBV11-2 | TGTGCCAGCAGCCCCGGGACAGGGTCCTACAATGAGCAGTTCTTC | CASSPGTGSYNEQFF
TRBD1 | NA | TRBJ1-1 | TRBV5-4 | TGTGCCAGCAGCGAGGACAGGGACACTGAAGCTTTCTTT | CASSEDRDTEAFF
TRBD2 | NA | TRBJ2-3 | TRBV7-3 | TGTGCCAGCAGCTCCGGACTAGACAGATCAGATACGCAGTATTTT | CASSSGLDRSDTQYF
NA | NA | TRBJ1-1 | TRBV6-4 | TGTGCCAGCAGTGATGGGGGGAACACTGAAGCTTTCTTT | CASSDGGNTEAFF
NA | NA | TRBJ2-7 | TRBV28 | TGTGCCAGCAGTCCGACAGGCCCCCTCTACGAGCAGTACTTC | CASSPTGPLYEQYF
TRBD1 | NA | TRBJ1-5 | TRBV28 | TGTGCCAGCACCCTGACAGGGGGTGGGAGTCAGCCCCAGCATTTT | CASTLTGGGSQPQHF
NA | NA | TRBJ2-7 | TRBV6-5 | TGTGCCAGCAGTTACGTAGGGGGAGAGCAGTACTTC | CASSYVGGEQYF
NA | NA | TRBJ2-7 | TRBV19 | TGTGCCAGTACCCTTAGTCCAGGGGCTCTGCGCGAGCAGTACTTC | CASTLSPGALREQYF
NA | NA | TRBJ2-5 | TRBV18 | TGTGCCAGCTCACCAGGGGGCCGAATCGGAGCGACCCAGTACTTC | CASSPGGRIGATQYF
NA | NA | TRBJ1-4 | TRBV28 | TGTGCCAGCAGTGTGACAGGTGCAACTAATGAAAAACTGTTTTTT | CASSVTGATNEKLFF
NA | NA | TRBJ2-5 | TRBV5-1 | TGCGCCAGCACCTCGGAAGAGACCCAGTACTTC | CASTSEETQYF
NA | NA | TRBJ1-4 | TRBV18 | TGTGCCAGCTCACCAAATCAGGGGAGGGAAAAACTGTTTTTT | CASSPNQGREKLFF
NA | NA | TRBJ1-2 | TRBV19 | TGTGCCAGTAGTATCAGCAAGAACTATGGCTACACCTTC | CASSISKNYGYTF
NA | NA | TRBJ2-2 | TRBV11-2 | TGTGCCAGCAGCTTCGGTTCCGGGGAGCTGTTTTTT | CASSFGSGELFF
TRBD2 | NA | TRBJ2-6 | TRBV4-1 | TGCGCCAGCAGCCCGTTACTAGCGGACGGCTATGGGGCCAACGTCCTGACTTTC | CASSPLLADGYGANVLTF
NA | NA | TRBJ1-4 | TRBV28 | TGTGCCAGCAGTTTGGTTGCACCAAATGAAAAACTGTTTTTT | CASSLVAPNEKLFF
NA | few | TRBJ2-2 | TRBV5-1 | TGCGCCAGCAGCTACTACCCTAACACCGGGGAGCTGTTTTTT | CASSYYPNTGELFF
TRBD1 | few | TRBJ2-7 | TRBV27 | TGTGCCAGCAGACAGGGGAGTCACGAGCAGTACTTC | CASRQGSHEQYF
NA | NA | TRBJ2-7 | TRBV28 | TGTGCCAGCCAAAGAGGAGTCGAGCAGTACTTC | CASQRGVEQYF
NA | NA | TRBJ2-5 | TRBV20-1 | TGCAGTGCTAGGGTGAAGACCCAGTACTTC | CSARVKTQYF
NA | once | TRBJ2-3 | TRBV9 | TGTGCCAGCAGCCCAGAGACTAGTATAGCAGATACGCAGTATTTT | CASSPETSIADTQYF
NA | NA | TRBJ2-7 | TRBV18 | TGTGCCAGCTCGCCAGGAGACCCAGTGTACGAGCAGTACTTC | CASSPGDPVYEQYF
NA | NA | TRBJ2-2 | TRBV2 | TGTGCCAGCAGTCCGGGGGGCACAAACACCGGGGAGCTGTTTTTT | CASSPGGTNTGELFF
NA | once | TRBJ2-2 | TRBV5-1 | TGCGCCAGCAGCTTGGAGGGGGCCGGGGAGCTGTTTTTT | CASSLEGAGELFF
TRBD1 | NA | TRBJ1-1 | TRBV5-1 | TGCGCCAGCAACGTTGGGACAGGGAACACTGAAGCTTTCTTT | CASNVGTGNTEAFF
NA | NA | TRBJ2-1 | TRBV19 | TGTGCCAGTAGTATTAGAACAGGGTTTTCCAATGAGCAGTTCTTC | CASSIRTGFSNEQFF
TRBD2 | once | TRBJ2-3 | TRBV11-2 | TGTGCCAGCAGACGAGCGGGACCTAGCACAGATACGCAGTATTTT | CASRRAGPSTDTQYF